This TCR beta chain is from a study of T cells in Graves' hyperthyroidism and ophthalmopathy. The source material, RNA transcripts, was used to amplify TCR beta CDR3 regions. An initial round of RT-PCR targeting the TCR CDR3 relied on the HTBI primer set. Each CDR3 protein is one row after TCRdb ran MiXCR on the multiplex PCR reads. Here the sample spans more than 550,000 distinct CDR3 sequences, 15% to 20% being singletons. From germline, CDR1 is LGHNA and CDR2 YSLEER. With 3 bases removed from V and 2 bases from J, the gap between germline ends came to 32 bases. The CDR3 is 21 amino acids. This clonotype has more than one count but fewer than ten.

The V gene is TRBV4-3, the J gene TRBJ2-7; D may match TRBD1 or TRBD2 (6 bases each). The sequence was obtained from a man in his fifties with Graves' hyperthyroidism. The sample consisted of blood. CDR3 sequence (DNA): TGCGCCAGCAGCCACCCCAAGGCGGGACAAATCCCCCCGGACCCTGCCTACGAGCAGTACTTC. Protein sequence: CASSHPKAGQIPPDPAYEQYF.